This TCR beta chain stems from a study of T-cell reconstitution after alpha-beta-depleted transplantation in children. This clonotype showed up just a few times. Unique molecular identifiers featured in how the TCRbeta library was prepared. TCRdb processed the PCR reads anew with MiXCR; each CDR3 protein has one entry. Of some 500,000 distinct CDR3 sequences detected, about 18% appear once; the ten largest clones hold 2.5% to 4%. CDR1 and CDR2 from the germline V gene are LNHDA and SQIVND (reference sequence). The CDR3 extends over 14 amino acids. Trimming removed 1 base at V and 7 bases at J, with 11 bases between.

The sample in question was PBMCs from the stem cell graft donor, obtained from the stem cell graft. The source is a human donor who donated a stem cell graft to a child with acute lymphoblastic leukemia. The rearrangement joins TRBV19 to TRBJ2-1; D perhaps matches TRBD2 (6 bases). The CDR3 DNA reads TGTGCCAGTAGTATAGGCGGGATGGGAAATGAGCAGTTCTTC. Its translation: CASSIGGMGNEQFF.